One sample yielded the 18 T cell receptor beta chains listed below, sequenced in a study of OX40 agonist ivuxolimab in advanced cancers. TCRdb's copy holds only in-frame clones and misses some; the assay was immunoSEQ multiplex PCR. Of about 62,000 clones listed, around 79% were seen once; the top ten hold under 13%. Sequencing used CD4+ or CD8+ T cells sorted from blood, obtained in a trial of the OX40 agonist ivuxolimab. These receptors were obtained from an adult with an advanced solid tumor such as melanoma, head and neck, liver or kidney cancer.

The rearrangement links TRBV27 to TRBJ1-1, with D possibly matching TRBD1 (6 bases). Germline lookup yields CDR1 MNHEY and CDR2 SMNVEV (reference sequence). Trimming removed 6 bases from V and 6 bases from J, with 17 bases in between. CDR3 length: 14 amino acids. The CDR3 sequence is CASRFGQGFAEAFF. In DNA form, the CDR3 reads TGTGCCAGCAGATTTGGTCAGGGGTTTGCTGAAGCTTTCTTT.

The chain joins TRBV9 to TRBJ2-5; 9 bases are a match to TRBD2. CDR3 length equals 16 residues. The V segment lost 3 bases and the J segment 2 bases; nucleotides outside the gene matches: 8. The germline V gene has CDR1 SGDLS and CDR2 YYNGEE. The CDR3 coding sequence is TGTGCCAGCAGCGGCGGGGTGGCGGGGGGGCAAGAGACCCAGTACTTC. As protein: CASSGGVAGGQETQYF.

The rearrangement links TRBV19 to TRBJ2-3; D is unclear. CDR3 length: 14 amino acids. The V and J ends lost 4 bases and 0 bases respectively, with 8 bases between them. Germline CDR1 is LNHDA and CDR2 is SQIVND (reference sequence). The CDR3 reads CASSTPTSTDTQYF. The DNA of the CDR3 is TGTGCCAGTAGTACCCCGACTAGCACAGATACGCAGTATTTT.

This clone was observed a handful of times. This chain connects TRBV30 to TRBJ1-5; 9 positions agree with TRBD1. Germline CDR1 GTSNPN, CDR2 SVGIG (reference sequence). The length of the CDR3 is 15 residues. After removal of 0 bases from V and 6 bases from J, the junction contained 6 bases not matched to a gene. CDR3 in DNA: TGTGCCTGGAGTGTATCTGGGACAGGGTTTCAGCCCCAGCATTTT. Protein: CAWSVSGTGFQPQHF.

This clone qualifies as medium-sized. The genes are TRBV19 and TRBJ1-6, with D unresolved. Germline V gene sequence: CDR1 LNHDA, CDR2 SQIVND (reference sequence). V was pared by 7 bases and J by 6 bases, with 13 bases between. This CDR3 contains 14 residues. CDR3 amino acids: CASTIEPINSPLHF. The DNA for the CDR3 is TGTGCCAGTACCATCGAACCGATTAATTCACCCCTCCACTTT.

The CDR3 region is CASSEGTRRSETQYF. The CDR3 DNA is TGTGCCAGTAGTGAGGGGACCCGAAGGAGTGAGACCCAGTACTTC. This chain uses TRBV19 with TRBJ2-5, with D possibly being TRBD1 or TRBD2 (5 bases each). V was clipped by 5 bases and J by 5 bases, with 18 bases between them. The germline gives CDR1 LNHDA, CDR2 SQIVND (reference sequence). CDR3 size: 15 residues.

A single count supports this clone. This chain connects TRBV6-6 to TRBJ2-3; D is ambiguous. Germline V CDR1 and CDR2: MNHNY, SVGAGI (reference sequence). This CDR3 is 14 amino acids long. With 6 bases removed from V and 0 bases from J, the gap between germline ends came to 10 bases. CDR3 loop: CASSPAASTDTQYF. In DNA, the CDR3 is TGTGCCAGCAGCCCAGCAGCTAGCACAGATACGCAGTATTTT.

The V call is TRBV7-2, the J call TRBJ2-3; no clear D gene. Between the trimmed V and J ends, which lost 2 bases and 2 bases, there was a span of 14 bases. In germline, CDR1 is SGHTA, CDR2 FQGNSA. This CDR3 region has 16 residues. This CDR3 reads CASSLFFTANTDTQYF. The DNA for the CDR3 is TGTGCCAGCAGCTTATTCTTCACGGCGAACACAGATACGCAGTATTTT.

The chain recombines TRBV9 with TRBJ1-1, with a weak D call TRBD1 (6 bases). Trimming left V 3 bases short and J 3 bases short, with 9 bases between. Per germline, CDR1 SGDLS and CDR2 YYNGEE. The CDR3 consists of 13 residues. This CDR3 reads CASSADSDTEAFF. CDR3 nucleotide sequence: TGTGCCAGCAGCGCGGACAGTGACACTGAAGCTTTCTTT.

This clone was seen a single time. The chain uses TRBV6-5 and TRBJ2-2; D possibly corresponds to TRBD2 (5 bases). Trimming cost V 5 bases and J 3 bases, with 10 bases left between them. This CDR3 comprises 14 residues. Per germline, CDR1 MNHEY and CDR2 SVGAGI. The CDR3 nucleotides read TGTGCCAGCAGTCCCGGGAACTACACCGGGGAGCTGTTTTTT. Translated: CASSPGNYTGELFF.

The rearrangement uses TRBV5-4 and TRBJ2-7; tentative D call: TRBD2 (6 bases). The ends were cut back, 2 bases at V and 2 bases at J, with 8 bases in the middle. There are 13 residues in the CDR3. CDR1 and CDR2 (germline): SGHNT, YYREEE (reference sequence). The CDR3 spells CASSFSGAYEQYF. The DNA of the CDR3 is TGTGCCAGCAGCTTCTCGGGGGCCTACGAGCAGTACTTC.

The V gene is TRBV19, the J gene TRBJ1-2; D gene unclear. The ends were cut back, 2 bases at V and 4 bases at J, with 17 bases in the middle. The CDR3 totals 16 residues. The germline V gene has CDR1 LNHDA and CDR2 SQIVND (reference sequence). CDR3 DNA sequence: TGTGCCAGTAGTATACGTTCGGTCGTCACCTCCTATGGCTACACCTTC. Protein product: CASSIRSVVTSYGYTF.

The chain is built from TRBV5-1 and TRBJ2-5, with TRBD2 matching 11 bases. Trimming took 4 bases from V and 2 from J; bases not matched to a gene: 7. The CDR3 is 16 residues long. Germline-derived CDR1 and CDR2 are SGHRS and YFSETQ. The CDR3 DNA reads TGCGCCAGCAGCGCAGGACTAGCGGGCGGACAAGAGACCCAGTACTTC. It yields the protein CASSAGLAGGQETQYF.

Written as DNA, the CDR3 is TGTGCCAGCAGCGCCGGGGGGAGCAATCAGCCCCAGCATTTT. Protein product: CASSAGGSNQPQHF. The chain carries TRBV7-9 and TRBJ1-5, with D maybe TRBD1 (5 bases). The V and J ends lost 5 bases and 1 base respectively, with 9 bases between them. The CDR3 runs 14 residues. Germline CDR1 reads SEHNR; CDR2 reads FQNEAQ (reference sequence).

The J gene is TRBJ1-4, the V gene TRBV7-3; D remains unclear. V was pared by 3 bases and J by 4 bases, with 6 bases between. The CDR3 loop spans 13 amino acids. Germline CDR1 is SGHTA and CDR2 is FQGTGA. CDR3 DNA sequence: TGTGCCAGCAGCTTTAGCCATAATGAAAAACTGTTTTTT. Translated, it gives CASSFSHNEKLFF.

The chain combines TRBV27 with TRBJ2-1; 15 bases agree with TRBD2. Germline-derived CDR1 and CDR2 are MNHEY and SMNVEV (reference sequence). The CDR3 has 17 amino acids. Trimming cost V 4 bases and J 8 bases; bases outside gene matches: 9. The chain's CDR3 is CASSSRTSGRAGDEQFF. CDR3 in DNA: TGTGCCAGCAGTTCCCGGACTAGCGGGAGGGCGGGGGATGAGCAGTTCTTC.

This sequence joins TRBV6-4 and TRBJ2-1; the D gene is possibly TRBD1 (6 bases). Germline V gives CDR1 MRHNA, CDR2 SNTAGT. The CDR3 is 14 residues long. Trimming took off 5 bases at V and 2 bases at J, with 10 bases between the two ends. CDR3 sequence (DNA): TGTGCCAGCAGTTTCCAGGGGACCTACAATGAGCAGTTCTTC. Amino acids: CASSFQGTYNEQFF.

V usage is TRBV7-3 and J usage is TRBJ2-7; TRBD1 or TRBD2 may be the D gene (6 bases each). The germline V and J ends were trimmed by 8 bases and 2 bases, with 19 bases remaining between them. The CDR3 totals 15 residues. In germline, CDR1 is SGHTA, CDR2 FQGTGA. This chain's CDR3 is CASGSRGGTPYEQYF. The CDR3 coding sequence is TGTGCCAGCGGGAGCCGAGGGGGGACTCCCTACGAGCAGTACTTC.